A single sample is the source of the 2 T cell receptor beta chains below, sequenced in a study of response to subunit inactivated influenza vaccine. One entry per CDR3 protein, called by TCRdb with MiXCR from the RT-PCR reads. The sample records approximately 490,000 distinct CDR3 sequences, 6.5% to 8% being singletons. The sample was PBMCs from blood, taken 23 months after vaccination. Receptors originate from a man in his fifties or sixties who received an inactivated influenza vaccine.

This clonotype has a count of ten or more. This chain uses TRBV12-3 or TRBV12-4 with TRBJ1-1; D might be TRBD1 (5 bases). This CDR3 has 15 amino acids. V lost 5 bases and J 3 bases, leaving 16 bases between the germline ends. CDR3 nucleotide sequence: TGTGCCAGCAGTCCAGCTGGCAGGGTGGACACTGAAGCTTTCTTT. Translation: CASSPAGRVDTEAFF.

This clonotype was detected a few times. The chain couples TRBV7-9 to TRBJ2-1; TRBD2 agrees at 12 bases. The CDR3 extends over 15 amino acids. V trimming: 7 bases; J trimming: 1 base; junction bases outside the gene matches: 2. Germline V lookup: CDR1 SEHNR, CDR2 FQNEAQ (reference sequence). In DNA, the CDR3 is TGTGCCAGCATGACTAGCGGGAGTTCCTACAATGAGCAGTTCTTC. It translates to CASMTSGSSYNEQFF.